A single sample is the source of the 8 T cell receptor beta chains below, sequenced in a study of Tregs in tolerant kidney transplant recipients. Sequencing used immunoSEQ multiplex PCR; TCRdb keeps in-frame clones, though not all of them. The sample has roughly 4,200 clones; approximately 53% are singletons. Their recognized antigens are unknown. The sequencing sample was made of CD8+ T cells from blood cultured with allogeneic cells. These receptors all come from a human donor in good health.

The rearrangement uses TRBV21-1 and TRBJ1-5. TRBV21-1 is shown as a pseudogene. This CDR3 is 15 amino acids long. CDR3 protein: CASSPPRRPDQPQHF. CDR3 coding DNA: TGTGCCAGCAGCCCCCCCCGACGTCCCGATCAGCCCCAGCATTTT.

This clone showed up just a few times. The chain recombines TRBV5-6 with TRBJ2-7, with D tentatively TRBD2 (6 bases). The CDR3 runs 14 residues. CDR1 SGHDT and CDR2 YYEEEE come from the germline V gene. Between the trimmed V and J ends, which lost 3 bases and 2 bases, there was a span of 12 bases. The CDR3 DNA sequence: TGTGCCAGCAGCTGGGGGACTCCTACCTACGAGCAGTACTTC. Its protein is CASSWGTPTYEQYF.

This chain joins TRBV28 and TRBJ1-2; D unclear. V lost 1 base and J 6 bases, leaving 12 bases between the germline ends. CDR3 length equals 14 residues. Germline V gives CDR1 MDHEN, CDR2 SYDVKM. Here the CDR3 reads CASSLFRQADGYTF. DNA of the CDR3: TGTGCCAGCAGTTTATTCCGGCAGGCGGATGGCTACACCTTC.

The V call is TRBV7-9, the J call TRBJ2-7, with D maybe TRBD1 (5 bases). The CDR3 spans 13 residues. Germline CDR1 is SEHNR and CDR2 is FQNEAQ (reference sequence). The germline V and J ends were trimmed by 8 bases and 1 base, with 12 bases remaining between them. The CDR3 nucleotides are TGTGCCAGCGCTTACAGGTTATCCTACGAGCAGTACTTC. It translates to CASAYRLSYEQYF.

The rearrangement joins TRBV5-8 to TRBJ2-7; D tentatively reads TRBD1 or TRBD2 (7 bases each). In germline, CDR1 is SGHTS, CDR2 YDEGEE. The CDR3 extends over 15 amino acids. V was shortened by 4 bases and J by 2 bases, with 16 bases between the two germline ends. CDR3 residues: CASSRDREGTYEQYF. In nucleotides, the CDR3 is TGTGCCAGCAGCAGAGACAGGGAGGGCACCTACGAGCAGTACTTC.

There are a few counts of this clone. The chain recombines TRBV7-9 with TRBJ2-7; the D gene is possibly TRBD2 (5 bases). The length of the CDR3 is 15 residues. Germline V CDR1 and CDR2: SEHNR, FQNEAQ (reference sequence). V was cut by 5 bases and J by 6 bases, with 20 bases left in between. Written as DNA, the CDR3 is TGTGCCAGCAGCCCACGCATTAACTTCGGGGTCGAGCAGTACTTC. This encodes CASSPRINFGVEQYF.

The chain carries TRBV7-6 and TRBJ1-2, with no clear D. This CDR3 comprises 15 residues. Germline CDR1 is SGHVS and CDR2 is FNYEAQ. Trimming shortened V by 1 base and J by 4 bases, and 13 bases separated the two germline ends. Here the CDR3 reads CASSLEASRAYGYTF. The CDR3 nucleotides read TGTGCCAGCAGCTTAGAGGCATCAAGGGCCTATGGCTACACCTTC.

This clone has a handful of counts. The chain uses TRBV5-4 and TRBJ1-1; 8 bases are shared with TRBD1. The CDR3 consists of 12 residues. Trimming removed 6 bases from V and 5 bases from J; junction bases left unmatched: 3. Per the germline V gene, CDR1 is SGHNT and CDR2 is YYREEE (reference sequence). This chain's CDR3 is CASMTGETEAFF. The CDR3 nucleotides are TGTGCCAGCATGACAGGGGAGACTGAAGCTTTCTTT.